The TCR beta chain described here comes from a study of blood T cell repertoires in COVID-19. Study in general: Italy, Spain and the United States were the sources of the convalescent and acute COVID-19 samples.

Produced via immunoSEQ multiplex PCR; TCRdb's table is partial and in-frame only. The sample lists around 340,000 clones, 70% to 90% occurring once. The V end was cut by 3 bases, the J end by 6 bases, with 15 bases between. This CDR3 is 14 amino acids long. Germline V gene sequence: CDR1 LGHDT, CDR2 YNNKEL (reference sequence). The V and J genes are TRBV3-1 (or the pseudogene TRBV3-2) and TRBJ2-7; D possibly corresponds to TRBD1 (5 bases). What was sequenced was PBMCs or T cells enriched from blood (not recorded which). This TCR came from a woman in her thirties or forties with acute COVID-19. CDR3 sequence: CASSQGQQRGEQYF. DNA of the CDR3: TGTGCCAGCAGCCAGGGGCAACAAAGGGGCGAGCAGTACTTC.